These T cell receptor beta chains were read from a single sample in a study of blood T cells in healthy people across ages. Using its own MiXCR run on the 5' RACE reads, TCRdb lists one record per CDR3 protein. The sample holds some 890,000 distinct CDR3 sequences, 25% to 35% seen once. These data also featured in a second study, about T cells of mothers and their children.

Sequences were obtained from blood. The receptors come from a woman in her forties in good health. The CDR3 runs from the conserved cysteine through the conserved F or W. Each record gives: clone size, J gene, V gene, D gene, CDR3 DNA, CDR3 protein. A D gene is named only where the DNA matches it firmly. The listing skips clone size in some rows; elsewhere it reads once, few, many or a size class.

abundance: NA
j_gene: TRBJ1-2
v_gene: TRBV29-1
d_gene: NA
CDR3nt: TGCAGCGTTGAAGGACAGCCAGGCCGCAACTATGGCTACACCTTC
CDR3aa: CSVEGQPGRNYGYTF

abundance: NA
j_gene: TRBJ1-1
v_gene: TRBV6-5
d_gene: TRBD1
CDR3nt: TGTGCCAGCAGTTACTCGATGGACAGGGGGCGGGTCACTGAAGCTTTCTTT
CDR3aa: CASSYSMDRGRVTEAFF

abundance: NA
j_gene: TRBJ2-3
v_gene: TRBV5-1
d_gene: NA
CDR3nt: TGCGCCAGCAGCTTGTTAGGGGACAACACGGATACGCAGTATTTT
CDR3aa: CASSLLGDNTDTQYF

abundance: NA
j_gene: TRBJ1-3
v_gene: TRBV12-3/TRBV12-4
d_gene: NA
CDR3nt: TGTGCCAGCTCTAGGTCCTTATCTGGAAACACCATATATTTT
CDR3aa: CASSRSLSGNTIYF

abundance: few
j_gene: TRBJ1-2
v_gene: TRBV5-1
d_gene: TRBD1
CDR3nt: TGCGCCAGCAGGACCACAGGGGTTTCCGACTATGGCTACACCTTC
CDR3aa: CASRTTGVSDYGYTF

abundance: few
j_gene: TRBJ2-7
v_gene: TRBV2
d_gene: NA
CDR3nt: TGTGCCAGCAGTTGGGACACCAGCTCCTACAATGAGCAGTACTTC
CDR3aa: CASSWDTSSYNEQYF

abundance: NA
j_gene: TRBJ2-1
v_gene: TRBV7-6
d_gene: TRBD2
CDR3nt: TGTGCCAGCAGCTTAGCGCCATATAGAACTAGCGGGAGGGGGGAGCAGTTCTTC
CDR3aa: CASSLAPYRTSGRGEQFF

abundance: NA
j_gene: TRBJ1-5
v_gene: TRBV5-6
d_gene: TRBD1
CDR3nt: TGTGCCAGCAGGACGTCAGGGGGGAATCAGCCCCAGCATTTT
CDR3aa: CASRTSGGNQPQHF

abundance: once
j_gene: TRBJ2-2
v_gene: TRBV13
d_gene: NA
CDR3nt: TGTGCCAGCAGCCTAGCCCCCGGGGAGCTGTTTTTT
CDR3aa: CASSLAPGELFF

abundance: NA
j_gene: TRBJ1-6
v_gene: TRBV20-1
d_gene: NA
CDR3nt: TGCAGTGCTAGAGGAGGTGTTAATTCACCCCTCCACTTT
CDR3aa: CSARGGVNSPLHF

abundance: many
j_gene: TRBJ2-1
v_gene: TRBV6-6
d_gene: NA
CDR3nt: TGTGCCAGCAGTTACGGGGACAATGAGCAGTTCTTC
CDR3aa: CASSYGDNEQFF

abundance: NA
j_gene: TRBJ1-1
v_gene: TRBV20-1
d_gene: TRBD1
CDR3nt: TGCAGTGCTAGAGTGACAGGGGTTTTGGTAGCTTTCTTT
CDR3aa: CSARVTGVLVAFF

abundance: many
j_gene: TRBJ2-3
v_gene: TRBV5-1
d_gene: NA
CDR3nt: TGCGCCAGCAGAGGGGCAGGAACCACAGATACGCAGTATTTT
CDR3aa: CASRGAGTTDTQYF

abundance: NA
j_gene: TRBJ2-7
v_gene: TRBV10-3
d_gene: TRBD1
CDR3nt: TGTGCCATCAGTGAGTCGGGGGGACAGGGGGGATCCGAGCAGTACTTC
CDR3aa: CAISESGGQGGSEQYF

abundance: many
j_gene: TRBJ1-2
v_gene: TRBV20-1
d_gene: NA
CDR3nt: TGCAGTGCTAGAGAGACCGGGAACTATGGCTACACCTTC
CDR3aa: CSARETGNYGYTF

abundance: few
j_gene: TRBJ2-1
v_gene: TRBV14
d_gene: NA
CDR3nt: TGTGCCAGCAGCCAAGCCGCCGGGGGCGAGCAGTTCTTC
CDR3aa: CASSQAAGGEQFF

abundance: few
j_gene: TRBJ2-5
v_gene: TRBV20-1
d_gene: NA
CDR3nt: TGCAGTGCTAGAGACGTCACCCAAGAGACCCAGTACTTC
CDR3aa: CSARDVTQETQYF

abundance: few
j_gene: TRBJ2-3
v_gene: TRBV5-5
d_gene: TRBD1
CDR3nt: TGTGCCAGCAGCTTGGAACCCGCGGACAGGGCAGGAGATACGCAGTATTTT
CDR3aa: CASSLEPADRAGDTQYF

abundance: NA
j_gene: TRBJ2-3
v_gene: TRBV7-9
d_gene: TRBD1
CDR3nt: TGTGCCAGCAGCTCCCCAGAGACAGGGCGCACAGATACGCAGTATTTT
CDR3aa: CASSSPETGRTDTQYF

abundance: NA
j_gene: TRBJ2-7
v_gene: TRBV2
d_gene: TRBD1
CDR3nt: TGTGCCAGCAGTGACCCGGGACAGGGAAACGAGCAGTACTTC
CDR3aa: CASSDPGQGNEQYF

abundance: many
j_gene: TRBJ2-7
v_gene: TRBV28
d_gene: TRBD2
CDR3nt: TGTGCCAGCCTAGCGGGGGGGGACAGCTACGAGCAGTACTTC
CDR3aa: CASLAGGDSYEQYF

abundance: NA
j_gene: TRBJ1-1
v_gene: TRBV4-1
d_gene: NA
CDR3nt: TGCGCCAGCAGCCAAGATCCGGAAAAGAACACTGAAGCTTTCTTT
CDR3aa: CASSQDPEKNTEAFF

abundance: few
j_gene: TRBJ2-5
v_gene: TRBV5-1
d_gene: NA
CDR3nt: TGCGTCAGCAGGCGGGGGGACAGCCAAGAGACCCAGTACTTC
CDR3aa: CVSRRGDSQETQYF

abundance: NA
j_gene: TRBJ1-5
v_gene: TRBV7-8
d_gene: NA
CDR3nt: TGTGCCAGCAGCTTAGCCGGCAGGGGAGAATCCAATCAGCCCCAGCATTTT
CDR3aa: CASSLAGRGESNQPQHF

abundance: NA
j_gene: TRBJ2-7
v_gene: TRBV30
d_gene: NA
CDR3nt: TGTGCCTGGAGTGTTACCCTTCTGGGCGAGCAGTACTTC
CDR3aa: CAWSVTLLGEQYF

abundance: few
j_gene: TRBJ2-1
v_gene: TRBV10-3
d_gene: TRBD1
CDR3nt: TGTGCCATCAGTGAGGGGACAGGTTCGACCAATGAGCAGTTCTTC
CDR3aa: CAISEGTGSTNEQFF

abundance: NA
j_gene: TRBJ2-1
v_gene: TRBV7-2
d_gene: TRBD1
CDR3nt: TGTGCCAGCAGCTTACGAGCCGACAGGGACGGAGGCAATGAGCAGTTCTTC
CDR3aa: CASSLRADRDGGNEQFF

abundance: NA
j_gene: TRBJ1-4
v_gene: TRBV5-5
d_gene: TRBD1
CDR3nt: TGTGCCAGCAGGTCCGGGACAGTTGGTGAAAAACTGTTTTTT
CDR3aa: CASRSGTVGEKLFF

abundance: many
j_gene: TRBJ2-7
v_gene: TRBV30
d_gene: TRBD1
CDR3nt: TGTGCCTGGGGTATGGTAGGGACAGGTCTACGAGGGCAGTACTTC
CDR3aa: CAWGMVGTGLRGQYF

abundance: NA
j_gene: TRBJ2-4
v_gene: TRBV6-1
d_gene: NA
CDR3nt: TGTGCCAGCAACCTCCAGGGGTCGGGCAAAAACATTCAGTACTTC
CDR3aa: CASNLQGSGKNIQYF

abundance: few
j_gene: TRBJ2-2
v_gene: TRBV5-5
d_gene: TRBD2
CDR3nt: TGTGCCAGCAGCACACCCCTAGCGGGGGACACCGGGGAGCTGTTTTTT
CDR3aa: CASSTPLAGDTGELFF

abundance: NA
j_gene: TRBJ1-2
v_gene: TRBV18
d_gene: TRBD1
CDR3nt: TGTGCCAGCTCAATCGACAGGGCTAATGGCTACACCTTC
CDR3aa: CASSIDRANGYTF

abundance: NA
j_gene: TRBJ1-2
v_gene: TRBV5-4
d_gene: NA
CDR3nt: TGTGCCAGCAACTTGGGCAGGGGACAAGGCTACACCTTC
CDR3aa: CASNLGRGQGYTF

abundance: few
j_gene: TRBJ2-1
v_gene: TRBV5-5
d_gene: TRBD1
CDR3nt: TGTGCCAGCAGCCACCCTGGGACAGGGATGGACAATGAGCAGTTCTTC
CDR3aa: CASSHPGTGMDNEQFF

abundance: NA
j_gene: TRBJ2-5
v_gene: TRBV20-1
d_gene: NA
CDR3nt: TGCAGTGCTAGCAATGGGTCGACCCGAGGTTTCCAAGAGACCCAGTACTTC
CDR3aa: CSASNGSTRGFQETQYF

abundance: NA
j_gene: TRBJ1-5
v_gene: TRBV28
d_gene: TRBD1
CDR3nt: TGTGCCAGCAGGGACAGGGTTAAAGAGCAGCCCCAGCATTTT
CDR3aa: CASRDRVKEQPQHF

abundance: few
j_gene: TRBJ2-1
v_gene: TRBV20-1
d_gene: NA
CDR3nt: TGCAGTGCTAGTAATCCGTCAAGGGGGAGTATTGGTGAGCAGTTCTTC
CDR3aa: CSASNPSRGSIGEQFF

abundance: few
j_gene: TRBJ1-2
v_gene: TRBV28
d_gene: TRBD1
CDR3nt: TGTGCCAGCAGTTGGGCCACAGGGGGGTATGGCTACACCTTC
CDR3aa: CASSWATGGYGYTF

abundance: NA
j_gene: TRBJ1-2
v_gene: TRBV27
d_gene: TRBD1
CDR3nt: TGTGCCAGCAGTGAAAGGACAGGGGGCTGGGATGGCTACACCTTC
CDR3aa: CASSERTGGWDGYTF

abundance: NA
j_gene: TRBJ2-1
v_gene: TRBV5-5
d_gene: TRBD1
CDR3nt: TGTGCCAGCAGCTGGGCCCGGACAGGGGGCAATGAGCAGTTCTTC
CDR3aa: CASSWARTGGNEQFF